A single sample gave rise to the 22 T cell receptor beta chains below, sequenced in a study of T cells in Graves' hyperthyroidism and ophthalmopathy. RNA transcripts served as the template for amplifying TCR beta CDR3 regions. HTBI primers were the set used in a first-round RT-PCR of the TCR CDR3. TCRdb processed the multiplex PCR reads anew with MiXCR; each CDR3 protein has one entry. The data hold just over 550,000 distinct CDR3 sequences, with more than 45% observed a single time. Sequencing was carried out using peripheral blood or thyroid tissue (not recorded which). All receptors derive from a woman between 18 and 29 years old with Graves' hyperthyroidism.

This clonotype was seen only a few times. This chain links TRBV6-5 with TRBJ2-7; D unclear. This CDR3 is built from 13 residues. V lost 2 bases to trimming and J lost 6 bases, with 11 bases between them. Germline V gene lookup returns CDR1 MNHEY and CDR2 SVGAGI. CDR3 DNA sequence: TGTGCCAGCAGTTACGGCACCTTCGGCGAGCAGTACTTC. Its translation is CASSYGTFGEQYF.

Notes on this clonotype: A junction end diverges from the germline sequence, so it may reflect a read error. The gene calls are TRBV5-1 and TRBJ1-1; tentatively, D is TRBD1 (5 bases). The CDR3 loop spans 13 amino acids. CDR1 is SGHRS, CDR2 YFSETQ, per germline. The CDR3 reads CASSAGPNTETFF. CDR3 in DNA: TGCGCCAGCAGCGCGGGACCGAACACTGAAACTTTCTTT.

The chain is built from TRBV6-5 and TRBJ1-1; D call uncertain. The germline gives CDR1 MNHEY, CDR2 SVGAGI. V was clipped by 1 base and J by 8 bases, with 14 bases between them. The CDR3 runs to 14 residues. The CDR3: CASSYLGSRKEAFF. CDR3 sequence (DNA): TGTGCCAGCAGTTACTTGGGGTCGAGGAAGGAAGCTTTCTTT.

This clonotype was counted a few times. The chain has TRBV7-9 and TRBJ2-7; no definite D call. The CDR3 length is 10 residues. Germline loops: CDR1 SEHNR, CDR2 FQNEAQ (reference sequence). The V end lost 5 bases, the J end lost 6 bases, and 5 bases lay between the germline ends. The CDR3 DNA is TGTGCCAGCAGCCGTTCCGAGCAGTACTTC. Its protein is CASSRSEQYF. The full variable domain, in which reference TRBV7-9 and TRBJ2-7 provide the parts outside the CDR3, is DTGVSQNPRHKITKRGQNVTFRCDPISEHNRLYWYRQTLGQGPEFLTYFQNEAQLEKSRLLSDRFSAERPKGSFSTLEIQRTEQGDSAMYLCASSRSEQYFGPGTRLTVT.

V usage is TRBV2 and J usage is TRBJ2-5, with TRBD1 matching 10 bases. Germline V lookup: CDR1 SNHLY, CDR2 FYNNEI. The CDR3 has 14 residues. V gave up 4 bases and J gave up 3 bases; unmatched junction bases: 2. The CDR3: CASSAGTGEETQYF. The CDR3 DNA is TGTGCCAGCAGTGCCGGGACAGGGGAAGAGACCCAGTACTTC.

J is TRBJ1-5 and V is TRBV20-1; tentatively, D is TRBD1 (5 bases). The V gene's germline CDR1 is DFQATT and CDR2 SNEGSKA (reference sequence). Trimming pared 2 bases from V and 5 bases from J, leaving 16 bases between. The CDR3 covers 15 residues. The CDR3 region is CSARTGPTPHQPQHF. The DNA of the CDR3 is TGCAGTGCTAGAACGGGACCGACACCTCATCAGCCCCAGCATTTT.

There are many counts of this clonotype. The chain joins TRBV6-2 or TRBV6-3 to TRBJ1-5, with 9 positions matching TRBD1. CDR1 and CDR2 (germline): MNHEY, SVGEGT. Trimming at V came to 7 bases and at J to 4 bases, leaving 11 bases not matched to a gene. CDR3 length equals 16 residues. CDR3: CASIGMRTGENQPQHF. The CDR3 nucleotides read TGTGCCAGCATCGGAATGAGGACAGGGGAGAATCAGCCCCAGCATTTT.

The V call is TRBV2, the J call TRBJ2-7; the D call may be TRBD1 or TRBD2 (5 bases each). With 7 bases removed from V and 3 bases from J, the gap between germline ends came to 13 bases. Germline loops: CDR1 SNHLY, CDR2 FYNNEI. This CDR3 contains 13 residues. CDR3 sequence reads: CASTRGAGYEQYF. CDR3 sequence (DNA): TGTGCCAGCACGAGAGGGGCCGGCTACGAGCAGTACTTC.

This clonotype was detected many times. V usage is TRBV10-3 and J usage is TRBJ2-5, with D perhaps matching TRBD2 (5 bases). The CDR3 runs 14 residues. V shed 0 bases and J shed 4 bases, with 9 bases lying between them. In germline, CDR1 is ENHRY, CDR2 SYGVKD. Here the CDR3 DNA reads TGTGCCATCAGTGAGTCGAGAGGGCCAGAGACCCAGTACTTC. Translating gives CAISESRGPETQYF.

This clonotype has only a few counts. A much larger clone lies a single base off, so this may be a read error. This chain links TRBV6-1 with TRBJ1-1; D remains ambiguous. The germline gives CDR1 MNHNS, CDR2 SASEGT. The CDR3 totals 8 residues. CDR3 sequence (DNA): TGTGCCATCAGTGAAGCTTTCTTT. Protein product: CAISEAFF.

J is TRBJ2-5 and V is TRBV20-1; D assignment may be TRBD1 or TRBD2 (5 bases each). The V end was cut by 5 bases, the J end by 5 bases, with 21 bases between. CDR1 and CDR2 (germline): DFQATT, SNEGSKA (reference sequence). The CDR3 is made up of 15 amino acids. The CDR3 DNA is TGCAGTGCTCCCGAGGGGCCTGGGGTTTGGGAGACCCAGTACTTC. Protein product: CSAPEGPGVWETQYF.

This clonotype has ten or more counts. CDR3: CASSDGGLGNQPQHF. In DNA form, the CDR3 reads TGTGCCAGCAGTGATGGGGGGTTAGGAAATCAGCCCCAGCATTTT. The chain carries TRBV25-1 and TRBJ1-5; TRBD1 might be the D (5 bases). The CDR3 totals 15 residues. Between the trimmed V and J ends, which lost 3 bases and 4 bases, there was a span of 13 bases. Germline CDR1 is MGHDK and CDR2 is SYGVNS. Full variable domain (missing parts from reference TRBV25-1 and TRBJ1-5): EADIYQTPRYLVIGTGKKITLECSQTMGHDKMYWYQQDPGMELHLIHYSYGVNSTEKGDLSSESTVSRIRTEHFPLTLESARPSHTSQYLCASSDGGLGNQPQHFGDGTRLSIL.

The genes are TRBV6-2 or TRBV6-3 and TRBJ2-1; D is perhaps TRBD1 (5 bases). The CDR3 totals 12 residues. Trimming removed 5 bases from V and 9 bases from J, with 11 bases in between. CDR1 MNHEY and CDR2 SVGEGT come from the germline V gene. CDR3 region: CASSPLRGEQFF. Here the CDR3 DNA reads TGTGCCAGCAGTCCCCTTAGGGGTGAGCAGTTCTTC.

The rearrangement uses TRBV7-9 and TRBJ1-2, with D possibly being TRBD1 (5 bases). Germline-derived CDR1 and CDR2 are SEHNR and FQNEAQ (reference sequence). V was clipped by 7 bases and J by 6 bases, with 24 bases between them. This CDR3 is built from 16 residues. CDR3 loop: CASTLRQGRIWDGYTF. Written as DNA, the CDR3 is TGTGCCAGCACCCTCCGGCAGGGCAGAATCTGGGATGGCTACACCTTC.

With regard to this clonotype: A much larger clone is a single base away; this may be a read error. The genes are TRBV7-6 and TRBJ2-5; perhaps TRBD2 as D (5 bases). Germline assignment: CDR1 SGHVS and CDR2 FNYEAQ. The CDR3 is 15 amino acids. The CDR3 loop reads CAGSLLASPQETQYF. CDR3 in DNA: TGTGCCGGCAGCTTACTGGCTAGCCCCCAAGAGACCCAGTACTTC.

This clonotype was observed a few times. The chain links TRBV20-1 to TRBJ2-7, with D uncertain. Germline CDR1 reads DFQATT; CDR2 reads SNEGSKA (reference sequence). The CDR3 runs 12 residues. V dropped 0 bases and J dropped 5 bases, with 8 bases sitting between them. The CDR3 DNA is TGCAGTGCTAGAGATGTGAGACACGAGCAGTACTTC. Translating it yields CSARDVRHEQYF.

Regarding this clonotype: With a much larger clone just one base away, this may be a read error. The rearrangement links TRBV7-3 to TRBJ1-1, with D possibly matching TRBD1 (6 bases). The CDR3 has 14 amino acids. In germline, CDR1 is SGHTA, CDR2 FQGTGA. The V gene lost 0 bases and the J gene lost 3 bases, with 8 bases spanning the gap. CDR3 bases: TGTGCCAGCAGCTTAACGCAGGGGTACACTGAAGCTTTCTTT. This encodes CASSLTQGYTEAFF.

The chain has TRBV19 and TRBJ1-1, with D hard to call. V was clipped by 0 bases and J by 4 bases, with 6 bases between them. Per germline, CDR1 LNHDA and CDR2 SQIVND (reference sequence). The CDR3 contains 13 residues. The DNA for the CDR3 is TGTGCCAGTAGTATAGATCAGCGCACTGAAGCTTTCTTT. It specifies CASSIDQRTEAFF.

The chain links TRBV2 to TRBJ1-2, with 8 bases lining up with TRBD1. Germline loops: CDR1 SNHLY, CDR2 FYNNEI. CDR3 length: 16 amino acids. J lost 2 bases, V lost 5 bases, and 10 bases had no gene match. The CDR3 spells CASSLAPGQGNYGYTF. CDR3 coding DNA: TGTGCCAGCAGTTTGGCCCCTGGACAGGGCAACTATGGCTACACCTTC.

V and J are TRBV29-1 and TRBJ2-7; 9 bases align to TRBD1. The CDR3 sequence is 13 residues long. V lost 8 bases and J lost 4; bases outside the gene matches: 9. The V gene's germline CDR1 is SQVTM and CDR2 ANQGSEA. This CDR3 is CSILTGGSYEQYF. Written as DNA, the CDR3 is TGCAGCATCCTGACAGGGGGATCATACGAGCAGTACTTC.

This chain connects TRBV7-2 to TRBJ1-6, with 7 bases lining up with TRBD1. J lost 4 bases, V lost 8 bases, and 2 bases had no gene match. Germline V gene sequence: CDR1 SGHTA, CDR2 FQGNSA. This CDR3 has 13 residues. The CDR3 is CASAGGYNSPLHF. The CDR3 coding sequence is TGTGCCAGCGCAGGGGGATATAATTCACCCCTCCACTTT.

This sequence joins TRBV20-1 and TRBJ2-7; D call uncertain. V shed 2 bases and J shed 2 bases, with 4 bases lying between them. There are 11 residues in the CDR3. Germline V gene data show CDR1 as DFQATT and CDR2 as SNEGSKA (reference sequence). CDR3 DNA sequence: TGCAGTGCTAGACAGGCCTACGAGCAGTACTTC. Translating it yields CSARQAYEQYF.